This T cell receptor (beta chain) was identified during a study of T cell repertoires in urothelial bladder cancer. About the research overall: A few lesions each were cT0, cTa, cT1, and cT2 or greater. General study points: One T-cell clone reached up to roughly 15% of carcinoma infiltrating lymphocytes.

The CDR3 contains 12 residues. With 3 bases removed from V and 5 bases from J, the gap between germline ends came to 10 bases. Germline CDR1 and CDR2: GTSNPN and SVGIG (reference sequence). About this clone itself: Its target is not known.

TCRdb's copy holds only in-frame clones and misses some; the assay was immunoSEQ multiplex PCR. The sample lists under 2,500 clones, 68% occurring once. The V and J genes are TRBV30 and TRBJ1-2, with D unresolved. This clonotype was obtained from a human donor with a benign inflammatory bladder lesion. The sequencing sample was made of bladder tissue. The DNA for the CDR3 is TGTGCCTGGAGCGGCACAGTTTATGGCTACACCTTC. The encoded protein is CAWSGTVYGYTF.